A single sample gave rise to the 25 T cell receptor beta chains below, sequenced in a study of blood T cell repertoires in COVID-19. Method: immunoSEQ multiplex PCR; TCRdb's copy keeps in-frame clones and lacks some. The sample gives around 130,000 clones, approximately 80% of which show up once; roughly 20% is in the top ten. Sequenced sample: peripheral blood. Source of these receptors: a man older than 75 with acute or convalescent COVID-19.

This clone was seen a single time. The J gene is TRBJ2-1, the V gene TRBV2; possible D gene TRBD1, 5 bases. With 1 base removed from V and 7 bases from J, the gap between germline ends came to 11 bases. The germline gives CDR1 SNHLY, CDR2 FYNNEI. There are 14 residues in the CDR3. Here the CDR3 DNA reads TGTGCCAGCAGTGAAGACAGGTCTGGTAATGAGCAGTTCTTC. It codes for CASSEDRSGNEQFF. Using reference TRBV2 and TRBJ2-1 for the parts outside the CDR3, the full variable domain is EPEVTQTPSHQVTQMGQEVILRCVPISNHLYFYWYRQILGQKVEFLVSFYNNEISEKSEIFDDQFSVERPDGSNFTLKIRSTKLEDSAMYFCASSEDRSGNEQFFGPGTRLTVL.

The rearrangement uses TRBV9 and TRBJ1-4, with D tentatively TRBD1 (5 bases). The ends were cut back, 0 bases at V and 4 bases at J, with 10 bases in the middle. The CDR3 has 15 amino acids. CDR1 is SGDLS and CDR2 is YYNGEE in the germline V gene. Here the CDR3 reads CASSVAVGLNEKLFF. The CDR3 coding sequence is TGTGCCAGCAGCGTAGCTGTGGGGCTTAATGAAAAACTGTTTTTT.

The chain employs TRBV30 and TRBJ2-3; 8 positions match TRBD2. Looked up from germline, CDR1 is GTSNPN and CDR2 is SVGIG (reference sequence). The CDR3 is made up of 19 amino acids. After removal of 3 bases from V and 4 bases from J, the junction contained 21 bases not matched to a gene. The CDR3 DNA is TGTGCCTGGAGGATACTGGAGGTGGCGGCGGGGGGCCGCGCAGATACGCAGTATTTT. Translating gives CAWRILEVAAGGRADTQYF.

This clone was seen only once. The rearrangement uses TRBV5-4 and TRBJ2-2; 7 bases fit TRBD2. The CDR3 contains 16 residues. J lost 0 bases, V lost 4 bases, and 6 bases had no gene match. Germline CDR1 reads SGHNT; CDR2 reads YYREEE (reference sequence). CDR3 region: CASSVRGIPNTGELFF. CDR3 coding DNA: TGTGCCAGCAGCGTGCGGGGGATACCGAACACCGGGGAGCTGTTTTTT.

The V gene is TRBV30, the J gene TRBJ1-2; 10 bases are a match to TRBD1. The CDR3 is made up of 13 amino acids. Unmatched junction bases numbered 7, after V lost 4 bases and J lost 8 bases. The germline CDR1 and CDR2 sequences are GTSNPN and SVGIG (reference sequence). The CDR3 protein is CAWKLDRGLGYTF. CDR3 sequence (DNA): TGTGCCTGGAAGCTCGACAGGGGGCTCGGCTACACCTTC.

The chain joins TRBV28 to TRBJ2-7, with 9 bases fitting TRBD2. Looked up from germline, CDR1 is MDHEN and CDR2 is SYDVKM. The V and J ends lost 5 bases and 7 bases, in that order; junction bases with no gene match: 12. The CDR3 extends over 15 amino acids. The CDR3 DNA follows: TGTGCCAGCAGTCCAGTCGCGGGGGGGAGGTGGGAGCAGTACTTC. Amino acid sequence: CASSPVAGGRWEQYF.

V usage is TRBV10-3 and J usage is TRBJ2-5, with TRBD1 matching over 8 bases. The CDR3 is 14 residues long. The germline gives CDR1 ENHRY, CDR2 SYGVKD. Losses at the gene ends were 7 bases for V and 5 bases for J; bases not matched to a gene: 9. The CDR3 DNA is TGTGCCATCACCAAGGACAGGGTCGGTGAGACCCAGTACTTC. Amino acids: CAITKDRVGETQYF.

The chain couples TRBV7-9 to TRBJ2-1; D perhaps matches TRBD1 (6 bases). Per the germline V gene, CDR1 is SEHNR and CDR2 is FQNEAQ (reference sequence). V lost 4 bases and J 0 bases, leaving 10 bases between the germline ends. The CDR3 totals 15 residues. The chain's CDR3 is CASSSGHPSYNEQFF. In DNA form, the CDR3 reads TGTGCCAGCAGCTCGGGACATCCCTCCTACAATGAGCAGTTCTTC.

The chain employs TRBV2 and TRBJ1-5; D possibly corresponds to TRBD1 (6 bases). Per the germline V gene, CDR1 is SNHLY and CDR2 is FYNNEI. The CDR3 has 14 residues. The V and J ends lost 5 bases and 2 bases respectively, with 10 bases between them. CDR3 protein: CASSPTGGNQPQHF. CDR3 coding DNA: TGTGCCAGCAGTCCGACAGGTGGCAATCAGCCCCAGCATTTT.

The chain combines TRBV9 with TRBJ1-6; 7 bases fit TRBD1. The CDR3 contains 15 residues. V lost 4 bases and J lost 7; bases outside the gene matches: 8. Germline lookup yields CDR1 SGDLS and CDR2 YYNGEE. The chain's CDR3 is CASSPRQGGNSPLHF. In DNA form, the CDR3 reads TGTGCCAGCAGCCCGCGACAGGGCGGGAATTCACCCCTCCACTTT. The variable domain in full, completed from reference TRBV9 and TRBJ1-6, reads DSGVTQTPKHLITATGQRVTLRCSPRSGDLSVYWYQQSLDQGLQFLIQYYNGEERAKGNILERFSAQQFPDLHSELNLSSLELGDSALYFCASSPRQGGNSPLHFGNGTRLTVT.

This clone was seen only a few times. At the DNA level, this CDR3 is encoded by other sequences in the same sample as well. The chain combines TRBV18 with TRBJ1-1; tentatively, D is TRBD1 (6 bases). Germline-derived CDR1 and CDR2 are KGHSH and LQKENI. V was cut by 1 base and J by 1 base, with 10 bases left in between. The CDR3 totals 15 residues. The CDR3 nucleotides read TGTGCCAGCTCACCACAGACAGGACGGAACACTGAAGCTTTCTTT. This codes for CASSPQTGRNTEAFF.

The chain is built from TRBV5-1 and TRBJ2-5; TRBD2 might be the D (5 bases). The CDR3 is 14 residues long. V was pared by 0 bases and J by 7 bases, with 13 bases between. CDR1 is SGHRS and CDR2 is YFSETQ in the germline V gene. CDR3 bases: TGCGCCAGCAGCTTGGCGGATGGCGAGGGGACCCAGTACTTC. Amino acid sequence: CASSLADGEGTQYF.

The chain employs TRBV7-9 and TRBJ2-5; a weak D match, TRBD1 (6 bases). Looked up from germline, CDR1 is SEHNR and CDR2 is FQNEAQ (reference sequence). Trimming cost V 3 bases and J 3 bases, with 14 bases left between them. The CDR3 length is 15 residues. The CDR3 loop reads CASSLGYRDKETQYF. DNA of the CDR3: TGTGCCAGCAGCTTGGGGTACAGGGATAAAGAGACCCAGTACTTC.

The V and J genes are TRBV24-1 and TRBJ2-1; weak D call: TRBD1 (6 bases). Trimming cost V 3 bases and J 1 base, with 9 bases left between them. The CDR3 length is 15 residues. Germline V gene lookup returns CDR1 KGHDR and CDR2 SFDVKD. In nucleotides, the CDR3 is TGTGCCACCAGTGATATACAGGGTTCCTACAATGAGCAGTTCTTC. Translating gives CATSDIQGSYNEQFF.

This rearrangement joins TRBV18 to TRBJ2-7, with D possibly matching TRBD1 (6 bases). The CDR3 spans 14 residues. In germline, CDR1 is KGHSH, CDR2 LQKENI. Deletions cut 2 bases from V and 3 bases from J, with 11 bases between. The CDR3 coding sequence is TGTGCCAGCTCACCAAACAGGGTCGTCTACGAGCAGTACTTC. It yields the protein CASSPNRVVYEQYF. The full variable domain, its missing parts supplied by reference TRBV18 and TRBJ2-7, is NAGVMQNPRHLVRRRGQEARLRCSPMKGHSHVYWYRQLPEEGLKFMVYLQKENIIDESGMPKERFSAEFPKEGPSILRIQQVVRGDSAAYFCASSPNRVVYEQYFGPGTRLTVT.

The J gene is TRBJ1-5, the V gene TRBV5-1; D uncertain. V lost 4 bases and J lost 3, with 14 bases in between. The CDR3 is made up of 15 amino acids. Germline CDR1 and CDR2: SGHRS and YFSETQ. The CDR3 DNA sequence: TGCGCCAGCAGCCCGGGGATAAGTCCCAATCAGCCCCAGCATTTT. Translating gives CASSPGISPNQPQHF.

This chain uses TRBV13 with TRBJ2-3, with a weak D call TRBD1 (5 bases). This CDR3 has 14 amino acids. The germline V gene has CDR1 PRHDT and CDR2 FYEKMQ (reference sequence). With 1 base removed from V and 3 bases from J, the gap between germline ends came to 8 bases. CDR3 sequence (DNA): TGTGCCAGCAGCTTAGTGGACACGACAGATACGCAGTATTTT. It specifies CASSLVDTTDTQYF.

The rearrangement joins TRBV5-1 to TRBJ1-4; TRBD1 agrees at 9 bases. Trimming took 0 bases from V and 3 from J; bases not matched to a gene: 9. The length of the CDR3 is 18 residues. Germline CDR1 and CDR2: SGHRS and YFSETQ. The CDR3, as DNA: TGCGCCAGCAGCTTGGGAATATCACAGGGGGCCGCTAATGAAAAACTGTTTTTT. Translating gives CASSLGISQGAANEKLFF.

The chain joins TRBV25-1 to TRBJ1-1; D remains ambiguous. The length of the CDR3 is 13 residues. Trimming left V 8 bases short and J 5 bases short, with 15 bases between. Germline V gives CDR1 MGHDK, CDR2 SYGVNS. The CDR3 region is CASLPFGRTEAFF. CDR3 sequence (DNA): TGTGCCAGCCTCCCATTCGGTCGGACTGAAGCTTTCTTT.

Here the CDR3 DNA reads TGTGCCAACCCGGACAGGGGTGAAGAATCACCCCTCCACTTT. Encoded protein: CANPDRGEESPLHF. The rearrangement uses TRBV27 and TRBJ1-6; 9 bases are a match to TRBD1. The CDR3 totals 14 residues. CDR1 and CDR2 (germline): MNHEY, SMNVEV (reference sequence). V gave up 10 bases and J gave up 10 bases; unmatched junction bases: 11.

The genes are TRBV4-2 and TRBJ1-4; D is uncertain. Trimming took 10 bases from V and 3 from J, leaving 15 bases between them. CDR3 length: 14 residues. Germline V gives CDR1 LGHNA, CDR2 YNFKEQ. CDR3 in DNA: TGTGCCACAGGTGACCTTTCATCTAATGAAAAACTGTTTTTT. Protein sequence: CATGDLSSNEKLFF.

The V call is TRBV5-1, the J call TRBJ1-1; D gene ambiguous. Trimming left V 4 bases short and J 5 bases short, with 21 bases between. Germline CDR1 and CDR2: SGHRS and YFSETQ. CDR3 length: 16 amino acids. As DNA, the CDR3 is TGCGCCAGCAGCCCCGGGGTTACCATCCCGGGAACTGAAGCTTTCTTT. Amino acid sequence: CASSPGVTIPGTEAFF.

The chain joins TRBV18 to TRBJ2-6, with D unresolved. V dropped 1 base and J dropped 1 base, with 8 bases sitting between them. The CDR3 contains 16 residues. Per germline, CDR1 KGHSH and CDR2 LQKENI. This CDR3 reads CASSPLRLSGANVLTF. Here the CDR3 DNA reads TGTGCCAGCTCACCACTTCGGTTATCTGGGGCCAACGTCCTGACTTTC.

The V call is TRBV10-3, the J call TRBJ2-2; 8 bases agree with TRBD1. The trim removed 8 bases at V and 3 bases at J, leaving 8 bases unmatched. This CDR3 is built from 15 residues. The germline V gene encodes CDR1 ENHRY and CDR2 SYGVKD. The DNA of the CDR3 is TGTGCCATCCAACGGGGGACAGGTTACACCGGGGAGCTGTTTTTT. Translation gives CAIQRGTGYTGELFF.

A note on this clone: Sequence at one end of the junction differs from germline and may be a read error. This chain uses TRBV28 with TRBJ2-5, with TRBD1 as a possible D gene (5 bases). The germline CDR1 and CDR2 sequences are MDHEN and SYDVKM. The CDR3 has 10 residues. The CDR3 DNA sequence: TGTGCCAGCAGCCCATCTGCAGGGCACTTC. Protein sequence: CASSPSAGHF.